This T cell receptor (beta chain) was identified in a study of cytomegalovirus exposure and HLA in healthy donors. Primers: 60 Vbeta forward and 13 Jbeta reverse. The assay was immunoSEQ multiplex PCR, and TCRdb's table has in-frame clones only and misses some. The data contain about 120,000 clones, under 85% of them singletons. The V gene's germline CDR1 is SEHNR and CDR2 FQNEAQ (reference sequence). The length of the CDR3 is 16 residues. The V and J ends lost 0 bases and 2 bases respectively, with 12 bases between them. The sample was PBMCs. The chain links TRBV7-9 to TRBJ2-3, with D maybe TRBD1 (5 bases). The clonotype comes from a male donor in good health and CMV-seropositive. The CDR3 reads CASSLAGRASTDTQYF. The CDR3 nucleotides read TGTGCCAGCAGCTTAGCGGGCAGGGCCTCCACAGATACGCAGTATTTT.